What follows are 4 T cell receptor beta chains derived from one specimen sequenced in a study of cytomegalovirus exposure and HLA in healthy donors. The PCR was carried out with 60 Vbeta primers and 13 Jbeta primers. Only in-frame clones appear in the TCRdb table, and some are missing; sequencing was by immunoSEQ multiplex PCR. This sample has 100,000 to 120,000 clones, with approximately 12% found just once. Material: PBMCs. Receptor source: a man aged 40-55 years in good health and CMV-seropositive.

The chain uses TRBV19 and TRBJ2-7, with D maybe TRBD1 (5 bases). The ends were cut back, 3 bases at V and 2 bases at J, with 11 bases in the middle. The CDR3 is 14 amino acids. The V gene's germline CDR1 is LNHDA and CDR2 SQIVND (reference sequence). As DNA, the CDR3 is TGTGCCAGTAGTATCGCAACGACAGCCTACGAGCAGTACTTC. It codes for CASSIATTAYEQYF.

For the CDR3, the DNA is TGTGCCAGCAGCCATACTACAGGGGATGCCTATGGCTACACCTTC. Its protein is CASSHTTGDAYGYTF. The J gene is TRBJ1-2, the V gene TRBV5-4; 7 nucleotides match TRBD1. V lost 4 bases, J lost 4 bases, and 10 bases stayed unmatched. The CDR3 loop spans 15 amino acids. CDR1 SGHNT and CDR2 YYREEE come from the germline V gene (reference sequence).

This clone came up a few times. V gene TRBV6-1 combines with J gene TRBJ1-1; D possibly corresponds to TRBD1 (6 bases). V was pared by 5 bases and J by 4 bases, with 8 bases between. CDR1 and CDR2 (germline): MNHNS, SASEGT. The CDR3 runs 12 residues. As DNA, the CDR3 is TGTGCCAGCAGTAAACAGGGCACTGAAGCTTTCTTT. Translation gives CASSKQGTEAFF.

V gene TRBV9 combines with J gene TRBJ2-3, with 8 bases lining up with TRBD2. The CDR3 loop spans 16 amino acids. The trim removed 0 bases at V and 2 bases at J, leaving 5 bases unmatched. CDR1 SGDLS and CDR2 YYNGEE come from the germline V gene. This CDR3 is CASSVEVGRVTDTQYF. Here the CDR3 DNA reads TGTGCCAGCAGCGTAGAGGTCGGGAGGGTCACAGATACGCAGTATTTT.